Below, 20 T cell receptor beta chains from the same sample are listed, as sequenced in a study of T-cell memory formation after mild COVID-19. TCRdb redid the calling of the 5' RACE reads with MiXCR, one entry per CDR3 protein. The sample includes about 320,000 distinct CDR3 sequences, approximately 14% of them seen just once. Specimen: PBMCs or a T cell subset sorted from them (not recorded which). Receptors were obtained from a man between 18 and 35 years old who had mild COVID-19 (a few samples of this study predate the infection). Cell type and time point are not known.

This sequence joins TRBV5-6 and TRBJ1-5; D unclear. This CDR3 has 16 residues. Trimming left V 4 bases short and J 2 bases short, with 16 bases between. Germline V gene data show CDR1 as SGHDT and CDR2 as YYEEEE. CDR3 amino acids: CASSPAGAGGNQPQHF. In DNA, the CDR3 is TGTGCCAGCAGCCCCGCGGGCGCAGGAGGCAATCAGCCCCAGCATTTT.

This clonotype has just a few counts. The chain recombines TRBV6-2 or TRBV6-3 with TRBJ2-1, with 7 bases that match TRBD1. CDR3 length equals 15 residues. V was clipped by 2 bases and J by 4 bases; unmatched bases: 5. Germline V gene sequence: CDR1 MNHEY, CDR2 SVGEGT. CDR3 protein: CASSYPMGQYNEQFF. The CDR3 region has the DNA TGTGCCAGCAGTTACCCTATGGGACAGTACAATGAGCAGTTCTTC.

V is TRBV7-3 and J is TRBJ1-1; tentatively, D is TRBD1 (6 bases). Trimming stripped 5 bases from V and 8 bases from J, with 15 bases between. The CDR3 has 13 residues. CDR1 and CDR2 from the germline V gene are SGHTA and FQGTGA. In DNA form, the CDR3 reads TGTGCCAGCAGCAAGTCGGACAGCAGGGAAGCTTTCTTT. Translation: CASSKSDSREAFF.

CDR3 region: CASSQEIRVVRTNTEAFF. As DNA, the CDR3 is TGCGCCAGCAGCCAAGAGATAAGGGTCGTACGGACGAACACTGAAGCTTTCTTT. The genes are TRBV4-3 and TRBJ1-1; no clear D gene. This CDR3 comprises 18 residues. CDR1 is LGHNA, CDR2 YSLEER, per germline. V lost 0 bases and J lost 1, with 18 bases in between.

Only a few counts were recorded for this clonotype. The DNA of the CDR3 is TGTGCCAGCAGTTACCTCAGGGGCACTGAAGCTTTCTTT. Amino acids: CASSYLRGTEAFF. V and J are TRBV6-6 and TRBJ1-1, with a tentative D call TRBD1 (6 bases). Germline CDR1 reads MNHNY; CDR2 reads SVGAGI (reference sequence). CDR3 length equals 13 residues. V lost 2 bases to trimming and J lost 4 bases, with 8 bases between them.

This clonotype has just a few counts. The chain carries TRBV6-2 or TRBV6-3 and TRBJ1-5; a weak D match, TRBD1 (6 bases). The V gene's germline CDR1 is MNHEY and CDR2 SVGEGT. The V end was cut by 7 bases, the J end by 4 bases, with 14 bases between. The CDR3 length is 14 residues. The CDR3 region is CASTPGAYNQPQHF. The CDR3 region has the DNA TGTGCCAGCACCCCAGGGGCCTATAATCAGCCCCAGCATTTT.

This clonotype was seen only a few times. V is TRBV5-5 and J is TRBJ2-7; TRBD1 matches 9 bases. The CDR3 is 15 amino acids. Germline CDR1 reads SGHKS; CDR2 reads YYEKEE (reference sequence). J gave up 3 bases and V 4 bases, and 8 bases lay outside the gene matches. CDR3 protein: CASSAGQGKLYEQYV. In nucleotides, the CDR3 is TGTGCCAGCAGCGCCGGACAGGGGAAGCTCTACGAGCAGTACGTC.

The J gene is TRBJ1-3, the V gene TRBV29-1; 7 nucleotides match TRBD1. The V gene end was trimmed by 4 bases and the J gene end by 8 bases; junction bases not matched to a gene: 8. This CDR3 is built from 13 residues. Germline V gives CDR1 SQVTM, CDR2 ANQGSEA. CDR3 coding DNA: TGCAGCGTTGGACAGGGTAACTTCGACACCATATATTTT. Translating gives CSVGQGNFDTIYF.

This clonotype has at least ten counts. The CDR3 here is CASSWATSGETQYF. CDR3 bases: TGCGCCAGCAGCTGGGCAACTAGCGGGGAGACCCAGTACTTC. This rearrangement joins TRBV5-1 to TRBJ2-5, with 9 positions matching TRBD2. The length of the CDR3 is 14 residues. Per germline, CDR1 SGHRS and CDR2 YFSETQ. J gave up 5 bases and V 3 bases, and 5 bases lay outside the gene matches.

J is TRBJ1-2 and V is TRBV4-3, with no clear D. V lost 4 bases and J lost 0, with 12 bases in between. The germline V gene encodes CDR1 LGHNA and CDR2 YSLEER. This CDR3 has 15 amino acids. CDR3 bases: TGCGCCAGCAGCCCGGCCCGAGGGACTAACTATGGCTACACCTTC. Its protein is CASSPARGTNYGYTF.

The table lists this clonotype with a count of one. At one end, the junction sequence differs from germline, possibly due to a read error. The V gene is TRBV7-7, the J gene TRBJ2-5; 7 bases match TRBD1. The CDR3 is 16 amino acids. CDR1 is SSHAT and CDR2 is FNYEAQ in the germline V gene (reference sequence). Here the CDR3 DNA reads TGTGCTAGCAGCTGGGGGCTGGGACAGTACCAAGAGACCCAGTACTTC. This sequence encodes CASSWGLGQYQETQYF. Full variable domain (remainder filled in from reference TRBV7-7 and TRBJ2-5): GAGVSQSPRYKVTKRGQDVTLRCDPISSHATLYWYQQALGQGPEFLTYFNYEAQPDKSGLPSDRFSAERPEGSISTLTIQRTEQRDSAMYRCASSWGLGQYQETQYFGPGTRLLVL.

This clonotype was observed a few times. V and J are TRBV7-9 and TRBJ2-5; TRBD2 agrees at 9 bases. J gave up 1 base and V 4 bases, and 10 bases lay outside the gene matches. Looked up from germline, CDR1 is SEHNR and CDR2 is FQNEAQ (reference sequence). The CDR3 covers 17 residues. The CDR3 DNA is TGTGCCAGCAGCTCCTTAGCGGGGGTATATGGCCAAGAGACCCAGTACTTC. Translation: CASSSLAGVYGQETQYF.

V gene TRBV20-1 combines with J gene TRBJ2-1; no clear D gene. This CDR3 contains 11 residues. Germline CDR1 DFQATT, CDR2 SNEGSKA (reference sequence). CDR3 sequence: CSANEEFEQFF. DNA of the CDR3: TGCAGCGCAAACGAGGAATTTGAGCAGTTCTTC.

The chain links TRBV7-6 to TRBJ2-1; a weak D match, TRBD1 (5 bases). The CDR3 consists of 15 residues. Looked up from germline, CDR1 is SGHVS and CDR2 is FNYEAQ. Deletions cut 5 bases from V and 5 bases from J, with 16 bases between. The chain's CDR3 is CASSEAGIWNNEQFF. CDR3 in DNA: TGTGCCAGCAGCGAAGCAGGGATCTGGAACAATGAGCAGTTCTTC.

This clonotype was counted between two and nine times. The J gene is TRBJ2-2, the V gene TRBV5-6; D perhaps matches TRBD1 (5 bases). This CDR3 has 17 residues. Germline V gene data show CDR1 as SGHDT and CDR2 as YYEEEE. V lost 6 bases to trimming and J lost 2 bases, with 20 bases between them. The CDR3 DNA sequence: TGTGCCAGCACCCAAACAGGACGTAACTACAACACCGGGGAGCTGTTTTTT. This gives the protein CASTQTGRNYNTGELFF.

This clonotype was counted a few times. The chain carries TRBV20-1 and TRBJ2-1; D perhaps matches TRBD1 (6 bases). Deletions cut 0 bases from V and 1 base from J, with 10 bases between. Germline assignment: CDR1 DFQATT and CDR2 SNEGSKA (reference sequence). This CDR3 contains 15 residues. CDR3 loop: CSARDPRGSYNEQFF. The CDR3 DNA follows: TGCAGTGCTAGAGATCCAAGGGGGTCCTACAATGAGCAGTTCTTC.

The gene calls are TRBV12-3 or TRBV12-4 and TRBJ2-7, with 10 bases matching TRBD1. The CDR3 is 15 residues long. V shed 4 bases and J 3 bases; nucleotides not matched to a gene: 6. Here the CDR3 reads CASSWGQGPRYEQYV. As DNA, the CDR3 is TGTGCCAGCAGTTGGGGACAGGGGCCCCGCTACGAGCAGTACGTC.

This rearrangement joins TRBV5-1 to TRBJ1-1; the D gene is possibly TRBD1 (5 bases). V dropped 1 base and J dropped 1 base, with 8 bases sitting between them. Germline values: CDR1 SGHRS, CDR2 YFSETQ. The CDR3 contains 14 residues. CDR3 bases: TGCGCCAGCAGCTTGAACAGGCCGAACACTGAAGCTTTCTTT. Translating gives CASSLNRPNTEAFF.

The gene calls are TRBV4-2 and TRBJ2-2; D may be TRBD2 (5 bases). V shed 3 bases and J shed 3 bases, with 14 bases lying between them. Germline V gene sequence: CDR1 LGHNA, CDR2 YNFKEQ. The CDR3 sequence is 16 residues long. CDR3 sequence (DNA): TGTGCCAGCAGCCAGGTACCGGGATTCGACACCGGGGAGCTGTTTTTT. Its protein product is CASSQVPGFDTGELFF.

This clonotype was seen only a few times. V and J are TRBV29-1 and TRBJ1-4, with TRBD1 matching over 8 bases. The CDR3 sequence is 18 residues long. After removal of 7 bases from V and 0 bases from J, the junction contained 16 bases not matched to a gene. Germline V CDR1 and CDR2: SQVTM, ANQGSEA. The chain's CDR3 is CSARGFGTGQSTNEKLFF. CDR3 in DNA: TGCAGCGCCCGGGGTTTTGGGACAGGCCAGTCAACTAATGAAAAACTGTTTTTT.